This TCR beta chain appears in the sequencing data of a study of shared clonotypes between healthy human individuals. Original methodology: Junction-only immunoSEQ data arrived without quality scores, meaning filtering differed. Profiling relied on immunoSEQ multiplex PCR, and the TCRdb table lists in-frame clones only, not all of them. D and trimming were read from the DNA, whereas the V and J calls and clone size are those reported in that table. Of more than 900,000 clones in the sample, more than 75% were seen once. Study outcomes and limitations: An anticipated effect of sequencing depth on clonotype sharing among donors was recognized.

Comments on this clone: Its antigen is currently unknown.

There were no recent acute infections or vaccinations among the donors, who were healthy HIV-negative adults. The CDR3 sequence is 14 residues long. Deletions cut 5 bases from V and 4 bases from J, with 15 bases between. From germline, CDR1 is MNHNS and CDR2 SASEGT. V usage is TRBV6-1 and J usage is TRBJ2-7; possible D gene TRBD1, 5 bases. The sample was memory CD4+ T cells from PBMCs. Specified subset: CD45RA-negative fraction. This sequence originates from a man aged 18-30 years in good health. Some clones in this sample may be carry-over from other donors' samples. CDR3 coding DNA: TGTGCCAGCAGTTTTAGCAGGGCCGGATACGAGCAGTACTTC. Amino acid sequence: CASSFSRAGYEQYF.